This T cell receptor (beta chain) was sequenced during a study of T cell repertoires in cytomegalovirus infection. Study summary: Selection of CMV epitopes for the study included recently identified HLA-C-restricted and well-studied HLA-B-restricted ones. Indicated by public TCR beta signatures were CMV infection and matching HLA type.

Overall study findings and caveats: CMV-specific TCR beta clonotypes restricted by HLA-C were the ones dominating the ex vivo response.

This clonotype occurred a few times. The antigen is undetermined. TCRdb itself ran the reads through MiXCR, one entry per CDR3 protein. The table lists around 900,000 distinct CDR3 sequences, 31% of them singletons. Per germline, CDR1 MNHEY and CDR2 SVGAGI. The ends lost 4 bases at V and 4 bases at J; junction bases unmatched: 8. The CDR3 runs 15 residues. The chain links TRBV6-5 to TRBJ1-2; 8 bases match TRBD1. The clonotype comes from a human donor in good health (CMV status not recorded). Some clones in this sample may be carry-over from other donors' samples. The specimen comprised cultured CD8+ T cells from PBMCs, sampled from culture after CMV antigen stimulation. This CDR3 is CASSWRQGASYGYTF. The CDR3 DNA reads as TGTGCCAGCAGTTGGCGTCAGGGGGCCAGCTATGGCTACACCTTC.